These 16 T cell receptor beta chains came from one sample sequenced in a study of OX40 agonist ivuxolimab in advanced cancers. TCRdb's table, derived via immunoSEQ multiplex PCR, lists solely in-frame clones and lacks some. Of about 51,000 clones in the sample, approximately 84% are singletons; the top ten hold roughly 3%. Sequencing was performed on CD4+ or CD8+ T cells sorted from blood, taken in a trial of the OX40 agonist ivuxolimab. These receptors came from an adult with an advanced solid tumor such as melanoma, head and neck, liver or kidney cancer.

The CDR3 coding sequence is TGTGCCAGCAGCTTGGTGACAGGGGCCCAAGAGACCCAGTACTTC. This gives the protein CASSLVTGAQETQYF. V and J are TRBV5-6 and TRBJ2-5; 8 bases align to TRBD1. Germline CDR1 SGHDT, CDR2 YYEEEE. The CDR3 contains 15 residues. The junction had 2 bases not matched to a gene; V was cut back by 0 bases and J by 1 base.

This sequence joins TRBV5-1 and TRBJ2-2; D may be TRBD1 (6 bases). The V end was cut by 0 bases, the J end by 7 bases, with 10 bases between. From germline, CDR1 is SGHRS and CDR2 YFSETQ. This CDR3 region has 14 residues. For the CDR3, the DNA is TGCGCCAGCAGCTTGGCCAGGGGTGGCGGGGAGCTGTTTTTT. It is translated as CASSLARGGGELFF.

The chain employs TRBV5-1 and TRBJ1-2; D not resolved. The V gene's germline CDR1 is SGHRS and CDR2 YFSETQ. The length of the CDR3 is 13 residues. Trimming left V 4 bases short and J 8 bases short, with 15 bases between. Written as DNA, the CDR3 is TGCGCCAGCAGCCAGGACCGAAAGGAAGGCTACACCTTC. Protein: CASSQDRKEGYTF.

This chain connects TRBV5-1 to TRBJ2-7; tentatively, D is TRBD1 (6 bases). The germline V gene has CDR1 SGHRS and CDR2 YFSETQ. This CDR3 comprises 14 residues. The V end lost 4 bases, the J end lost 2 bases, and 13 bases lay between the germline ends. CDR3 coding DNA: TGCGCCAGCAGCGGATCGGGACACCCCTACGAGCAGTACTTC. Amino acids: CASSGSGHPYEQYF.

The chain recombines TRBV9 with TRBJ2-1; D might be TRBD2 (7 bases). There are 14 residues in the CDR3. V lost 4 bases and J 7 bases, leaving 15 bases between the germline ends. The V gene's germline CDR1 is SGDLS and CDR2 YYNGEE. The CDR3, as DNA: TGTGCCAGCAGCTTTGGGGGGGCCCTTAATGAGCAGTTCTTC. Residues: CASSFGGALNEQFF.

This clone was seen once. The CDR3 reads CASSQTGLQPYGYTF. The CDR3 DNA is TGCGCCAGCAGCCAAACGGGACTCCAACCCTATGGCTACACCTTC. V and J are TRBV4-3 and TRBJ1-2, with a weak D call TRBD1 (5 bases). V dropped 2 bases and J dropped 4 bases, with 14 bases sitting between them. CDR1 and CDR2 from the germline V gene are LGHNA and YSLEER. CDR3 length: 15 residues.

V gene TRBV29-1 combines with J gene TRBJ2-7, with 8 bases matching TRBD1. J was trimmed by 1 base and V by 4 bases; bases with no gene match: 9. The germline CDR1 and CDR2 sequences are SQVTM and ANQGSEA. CDR3 length: 15 residues. The CDR3 is CSVASGQGISYEQYF. Written as DNA, the CDR3 is TGCAGCGTTGCGAGTGGACAGGGAATATCCTACGAGCAGTACTTC.

The genes are TRBV18 and TRBJ2-5; D remains unclear. This CDR3 has 14 residues. Trimming took 3 bases from V and 2 from J, leaving 10 bases between them. Germline CDR1 KGHSH, CDR2 LQKENI. The chain's CDR3 is CASSPGRLQETQYF. The CDR3 region has the DNA TGTGCCAGCTCACCCGGCAGGCTACAAGAGACCCAGTACTTC.

The CDR3 here is CAISDATGHPSTIYF. In nucleotides, the CDR3 is TGTGCCATCAGCGACGCCACGGGACACCCGAGCACCATATATTTT. The genes are TRBV10-3 and TRBJ1-3; TRBD1 is a possible D gene (6 bases). Germline V gives CDR1 ENHRY, CDR2 SYGVKD. V was shortened by 6 bases and J by 9 bases, with 21 bases between the two germline ends. CDR3 length: 15 amino acids.

This clone has just one count. The V gene is TRBV5-3, the J gene TRBJ2-7; D is perhaps TRBD1 or TRBD2 (5 bases each). TRBV5-3 is assigned to the ORF class and has an uncertain function. CDR3 size: 14 residues. V was clipped by 1 base and J by 3 bases, with 11 bases between them. Here the CDR3 DNA reads TGTGCCAGAAGCTTGAGCGGACAAGGCTACGAGCAGTACTTC. Its translation is CARSLSGQGYEQYF.

V and J are TRBV10-2 and TRBJ2-3; 7 nucleotides align to TRBD2. There are 15 residues in the CDR3. Germline trimming cut 0 bases from V and 2 bases from J; bases unmatched to any gene: 2. Germline V gene sequence: CDR1 WSHSY, CDR2 SAAADI. DNA of the CDR3: TGCGCCAGCAGTGAGTCGCGGGGGACCACAGATACGCAGTATTTT. Its translation is CASSESRGTTDTQYF.

The chain has TRBV18 and TRBJ1-3; tentative D call: TRBD1 (6 bases). V gave up 2 bases and J gave up 4 bases, with 12 bases separating them. From germline, CDR1 is KGHSH and CDR2 LQKENI. This CDR3 is 15 amino acids long. The CDR3, as DNA: TGTGCCAGCTCACCAGACAGGAATTCCGGAAACACCATATATTTT. This gives the protein CASSPDRNSGNTIYF.

The chain is built from TRBV27 and TRBJ1-2, with D unresolved. CDR3 length: 13 amino acids. Trimming took 3 bases from V and 4 from J, leaving 9 bases between them. The germline V gene has CDR1 MNHEY and CDR2 SMNVEV (reference sequence). DNA of the CDR3: TGTGCCAGCAGTTTTTCCGGGCCCTATGGCTACACCTTC. The encoded protein is CASSFSGPYGYTF.

The rearrangement links TRBV6-1 to TRBJ1-4; 9 bases map to TRBD1. The CDR3 length is 14 residues. The J segment lost 4 bases and the V segment lost 8 bases, leaving 5 bases of the junction unmatched. The germline V gene encodes CDR1 MNHNS and CDR2 SASEGT. The chain's CDR3 is CASAGTGRNEKLFF. The CDR3 region has the DNA TGTGCCAGCGCCGGGACAGGGCGTAATGAAAAACTGTTTTTT.

The chain recombines TRBV19 with TRBJ1-1; 8 positions agree with TRBD1. The V gene end was trimmed by 6 bases and the J gene end by 3 bases; junction bases not matched to a gene: 6. The germline V gene encodes CDR1 LNHDA and CDR2 SQIVND (reference sequence). The CDR3 extends over 14 amino acids. The CDR3 loop is CASSPGGIDTEAFF. In DNA form, the CDR3 reads TGTGCCAGTAGCCCAGGGGGCATTGACACTGAAGCTTTCTTT.

V gene TRBV5-8 combines with J gene TRBJ2-2, with 8 nucleotides matching TRBD1. With V trimmed by 4 bases and J by 0 bases, 8 bases remained unmatched. This CDR3 is 17 amino acids long. Looked up from germline, CDR1 is SGHTS and CDR2 is YDEGEE. CDR3 in amino acids: CASSAKDRASNTGELFF. Here the CDR3 DNA reads TGTGCCAGCAGCGCTAAGGACAGGGCCTCGAACACCGGGGAGCTGTTTTTT.